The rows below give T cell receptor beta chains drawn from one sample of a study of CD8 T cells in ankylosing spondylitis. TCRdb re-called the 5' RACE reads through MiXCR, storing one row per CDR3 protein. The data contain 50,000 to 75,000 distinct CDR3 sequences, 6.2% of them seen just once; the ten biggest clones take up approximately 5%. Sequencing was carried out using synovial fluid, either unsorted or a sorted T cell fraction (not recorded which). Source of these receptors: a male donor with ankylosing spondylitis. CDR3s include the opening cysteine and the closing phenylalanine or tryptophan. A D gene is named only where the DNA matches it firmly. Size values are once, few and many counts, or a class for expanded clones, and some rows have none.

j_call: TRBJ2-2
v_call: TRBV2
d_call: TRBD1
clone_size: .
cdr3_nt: TGTGCCAGCCGGGACAGGGTTGGCGCCGGGGAGCTGTTTTTT
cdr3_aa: CASRDRVGAGELFF

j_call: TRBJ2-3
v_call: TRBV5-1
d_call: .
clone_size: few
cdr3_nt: TGCGCCAGCTCCGAGGGGCAGGGCACAGATACGCAGTATTTT
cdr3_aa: CASSEGQGTDTQYF

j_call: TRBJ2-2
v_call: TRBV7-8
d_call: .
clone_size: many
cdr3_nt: TGTGCCAGCAGCTTAGACAGAACCGGGGAGCTGTTTTTT
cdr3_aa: CASSLDRTGELFF

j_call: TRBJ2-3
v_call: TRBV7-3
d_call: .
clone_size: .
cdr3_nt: TGTGCCAGCAGCCCTTGGGGGGATACGCAGTATTTT
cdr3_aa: CASSPWGDTQYF

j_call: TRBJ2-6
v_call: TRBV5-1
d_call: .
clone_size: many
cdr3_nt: TGCGCCAGCAGGGGAGGCTCTGGGGCCAACGTCCTGACTTTC
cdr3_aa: CASRGGSGANVLTF

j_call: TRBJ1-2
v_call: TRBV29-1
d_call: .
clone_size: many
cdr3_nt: TGCAGCGTCTCGGACGGTATAAACTATGGCTACACCTTC
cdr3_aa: CSVSDGINYGYTF

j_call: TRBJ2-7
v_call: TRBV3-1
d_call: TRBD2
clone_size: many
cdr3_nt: TGTGCCAGCGATCCTCCTCGGGGGGGCCGTCGCGAGCAGTACTTC
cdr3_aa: CASDPPRGGRREQYF

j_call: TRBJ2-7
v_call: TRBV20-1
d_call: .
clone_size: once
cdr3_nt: TGCAGTGCGAGAGGGATAGCTGGGGATTTCTACGAGCAGTACTTC
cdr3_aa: CSARGIAGDFYEQYF

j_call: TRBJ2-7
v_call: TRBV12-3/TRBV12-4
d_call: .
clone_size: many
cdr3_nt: TGTGCCAGCAGCCTACTCTCCTACGAGCAGTACTTC
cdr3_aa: CASSLLSYEQYF

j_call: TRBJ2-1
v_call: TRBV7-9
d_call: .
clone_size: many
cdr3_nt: TGTGCCAGCAGCTCCCGGTTGGGCTCCTACAATGAGCAGTTCTTC
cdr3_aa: CASSSRLGSYNEQFF

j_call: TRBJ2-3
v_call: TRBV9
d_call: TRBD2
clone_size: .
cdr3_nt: TGTGCCAGCAGCGTCACCGGGGGAGGGGATACGCAGTATTTT
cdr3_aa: CASSVTGGGDTQYF

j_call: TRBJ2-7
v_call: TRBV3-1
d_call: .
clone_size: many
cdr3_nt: TGTGCCAGCAGCCAAGGACCGTCCTACGAGCAGTACTTC
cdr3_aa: CASSQGPSYEQYF

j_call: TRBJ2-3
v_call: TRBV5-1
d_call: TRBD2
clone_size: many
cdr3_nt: TGCGCCAGCTACGGATTTAGCGGGAGTCTAACAGATACGCAGTATTTT
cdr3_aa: CASYGFSGSLTDTQYF

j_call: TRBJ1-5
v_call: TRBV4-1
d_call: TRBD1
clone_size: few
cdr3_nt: TGCGCCAGCAGCCTTACCGGGACAGGGATTTTGGGTGGCAATCAGCCCCAGCATTTT
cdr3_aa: CASSLTGTGILGGNQPQHF

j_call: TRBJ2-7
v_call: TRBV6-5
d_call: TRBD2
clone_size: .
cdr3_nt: TGTGCCAGCAGTTACCCCGCTAGCGGGATAGGGGAGCAGTACTTC
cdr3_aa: CASSYPASGIGEQYF

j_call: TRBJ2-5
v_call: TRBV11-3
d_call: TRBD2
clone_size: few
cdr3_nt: TGTGCCAGCAGCTCGAGAGCGGCTAGCGGGAGCAGGGAGACCCAGTACTTC
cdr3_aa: CASSSRAASGSRETQYF

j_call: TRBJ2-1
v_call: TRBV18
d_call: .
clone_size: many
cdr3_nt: TGTGCCAGCTCCCCAGCCGGGTTGACCTACAATGAGCAGTTCTTC
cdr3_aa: CASSPAGLTYNEQFF

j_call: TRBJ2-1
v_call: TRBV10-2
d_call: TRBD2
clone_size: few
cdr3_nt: TGCGCCAGCAGGGTCCCGGGACTAGCGGGAGGAACCTACAATGAGCAGTTCTTC
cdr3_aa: CASRVPGLAGGTYNEQFF

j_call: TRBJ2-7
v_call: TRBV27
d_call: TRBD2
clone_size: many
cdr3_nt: TGTGCCAGCAGTCCCGACGTCGGGAGGACTTCCTACGAGCAGTACTTC
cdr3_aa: CASSPDVGRTSYEQYF

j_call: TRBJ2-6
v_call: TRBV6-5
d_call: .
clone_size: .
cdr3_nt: TGTGCCAGCAGTTACACCGGACAGCCCTGGGCCAACGTCCTGACTTTC
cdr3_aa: CASSYTGQPWANVLTF

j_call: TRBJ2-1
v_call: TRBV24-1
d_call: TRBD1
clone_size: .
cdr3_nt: TGTGCCACCGCTGGACAGGGGGCCCTTCCTTACAATGAGCAGTTCTTC
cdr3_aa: CATAGQGALPYNEQFF

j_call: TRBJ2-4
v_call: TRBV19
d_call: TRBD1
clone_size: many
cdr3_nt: TGTGCCAGTAGTAGGCCAGACAGGGTAAACATTCAGTACTTC
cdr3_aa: CASSRPDRVNIQYF

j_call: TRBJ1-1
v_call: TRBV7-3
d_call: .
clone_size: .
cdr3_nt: TGTGCCAGCAGCTTAACGGGGGCCTTAACTGAAGCTTTCTTT
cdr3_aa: CASSLTGALTEAFF

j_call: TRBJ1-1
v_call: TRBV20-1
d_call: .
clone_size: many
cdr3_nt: TGCAGTGCTAGGGTGAATCCGACTTTAGACACTGAAGCTTTCTTT
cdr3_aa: CSARVNPTLDTEAFF

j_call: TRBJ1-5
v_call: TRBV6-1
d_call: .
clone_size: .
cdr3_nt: TGTGCCAGCAGTGAAGACTGGCAGCACGATCAGCCCCAGCATTTT
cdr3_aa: CASSEDWQHDQPQHF

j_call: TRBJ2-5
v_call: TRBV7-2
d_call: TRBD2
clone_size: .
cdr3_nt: TGTGCCAGCAGCTTAGGTCCTAGCGGGAGGGCAAGGGAGACCCAGTACTTC
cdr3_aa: CASSLGPSGRARETQYF

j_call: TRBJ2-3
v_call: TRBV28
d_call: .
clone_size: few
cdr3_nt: TGTGCCAGCAGTAAAGCGGCCGTGTCTAATACGCAGTATTTT
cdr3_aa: CASSKAAVSNTQYF

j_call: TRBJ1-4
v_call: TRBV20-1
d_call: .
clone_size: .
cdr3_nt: TGCAGTGCTAGGCTTGGCTCGGCGGTTTTAGGTGAAAAACTGTTTTTT
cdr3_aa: CSARLGSAVLGEKLFF

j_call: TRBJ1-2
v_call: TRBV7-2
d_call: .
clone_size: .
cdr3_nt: TGTGCCAGCAGCTTAGGGGCGGGAAGTTCCTATGGCTACACCTTC
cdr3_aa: CASSLGAGSSYGYTF

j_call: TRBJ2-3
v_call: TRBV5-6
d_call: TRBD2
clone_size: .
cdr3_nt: TGTGCCAGCAGCTCCCCGGGACTAGTAACAGATACGCAGTATTTT
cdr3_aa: CASSSPGLVTDTQYF

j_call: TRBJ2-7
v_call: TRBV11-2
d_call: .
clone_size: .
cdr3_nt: TGTGCCAGCAGCTTTTACCCGACCTACGAGCAGTACTTC
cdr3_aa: CASSFYPTYEQYF

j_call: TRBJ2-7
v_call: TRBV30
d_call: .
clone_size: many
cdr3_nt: TGTGCCTGGAGTGTGGGGAGGTATACTCCCTACGAGCAGTACTTC
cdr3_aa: CAWSVGRYTPYEQYF

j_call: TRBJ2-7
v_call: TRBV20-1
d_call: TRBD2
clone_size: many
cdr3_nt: TGCAGTGCCAATAAACCGGGACTAGCGGGAGGGGTTCTAGACGAGCAGTACTTC
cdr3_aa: CSANKPGLAGGVLDEQYF

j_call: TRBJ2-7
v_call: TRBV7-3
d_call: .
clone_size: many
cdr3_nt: TGTGCCAGCAGCCCAGGGGACTTTACCTACGAGCAGTACTTC
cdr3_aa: CASSPGDFTYEQYF

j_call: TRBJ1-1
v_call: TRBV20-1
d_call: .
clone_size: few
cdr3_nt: TGCAGTGCTAGTGGCCCGGGCCCCGTCACTGAAGCTTTCTTT
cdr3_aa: CSASGPGPVTEAFF

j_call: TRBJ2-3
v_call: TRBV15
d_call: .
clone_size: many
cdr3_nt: TGTGCCACCAGCCGATGGCGGAACCCCACAGATACGCAGTATTTT
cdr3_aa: CATSRWRNPTDTQYF

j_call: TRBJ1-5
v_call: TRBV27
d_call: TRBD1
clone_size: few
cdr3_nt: TGTGCCAGCTCGGGACAGTACAATCAGCCCCAGCATTTT
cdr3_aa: CASSGQYNQPQHF

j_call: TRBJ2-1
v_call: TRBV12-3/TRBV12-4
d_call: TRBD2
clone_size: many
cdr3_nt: TGTGCCAGCAGTTTCGTGTCTAGCGGAGAAGGTGAGCAGTTCTTC
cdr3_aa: CASSFVSSGEGEQFF

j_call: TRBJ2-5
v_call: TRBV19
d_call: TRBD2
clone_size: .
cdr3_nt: TGTGCCAGTAGTCCGCGGACTAGCGGGAGAGAGACCCAGTACTTC
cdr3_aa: CASSPRTSGRETQYF

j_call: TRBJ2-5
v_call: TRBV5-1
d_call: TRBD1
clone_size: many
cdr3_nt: TGCGCCAGCAGCTTGGCCTACGGGACAGGGGGAGAGACCCAGTACTTC
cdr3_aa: CASSLAYGTGGETQYF

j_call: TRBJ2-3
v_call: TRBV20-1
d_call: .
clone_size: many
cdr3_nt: TGCAGTGCTACTTCACGGGTCACAGATACGCAGTATTTT
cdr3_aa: CSATSRVTDTQYF

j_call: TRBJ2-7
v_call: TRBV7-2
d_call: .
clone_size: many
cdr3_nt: TGTGCCAGCAGCTTAGAGTCGCGGCTCTACGAGCAGTACTTC
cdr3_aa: CASSLESRLYEQYF

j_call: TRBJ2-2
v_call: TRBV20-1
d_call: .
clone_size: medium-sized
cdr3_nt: TGCAGTGCTGCAATCTATACCCCCGGGGAGCTGTTTTTT
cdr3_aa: CSAAIYTPGELFF

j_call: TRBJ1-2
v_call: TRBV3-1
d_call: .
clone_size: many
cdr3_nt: TGTGCCAGCAGCCTAGGGGGAGTCTATGGCTACACCTTC
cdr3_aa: CASSLGGVYGYTF

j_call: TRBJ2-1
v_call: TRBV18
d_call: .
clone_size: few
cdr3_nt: TGTGCCAGCTCACCCCGGGCCCTACAACCTTACAGTAATGAGCAGTTCTTC
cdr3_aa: CASSPRALQPYSNEQFF

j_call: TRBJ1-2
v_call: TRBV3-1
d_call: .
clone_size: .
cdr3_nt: TGTGCCAGCAGCCCCTCGGACATTGATAACTATGGCTACACCTTC
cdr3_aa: CASSPSDIDNYGYTF

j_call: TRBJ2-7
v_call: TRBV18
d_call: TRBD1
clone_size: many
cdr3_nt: TGTGCCAGCTCACCGGGGACAGGGGTTTACGAGCAGTACTTC
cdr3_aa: CASSPGTGVYEQYF

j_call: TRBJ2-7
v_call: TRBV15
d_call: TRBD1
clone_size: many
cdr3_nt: TGTGCCACCAGCAGAGATTTGCAGGGGGACTACGAGCAGTACTTC
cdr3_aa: CATSRDLQGDYEQYF

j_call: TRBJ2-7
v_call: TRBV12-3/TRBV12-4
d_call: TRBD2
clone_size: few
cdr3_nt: TGTGCCAGCAGTTTCCTCAGGACTAGCGGCCACTCCGAGCAGTACTTC
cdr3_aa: CASSFLRTSGHSEQYF

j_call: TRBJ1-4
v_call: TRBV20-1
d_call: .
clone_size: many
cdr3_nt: TGCAGTGCTACTCCTCTCAGGGTTTTCAATGAAAAACTGTTTTTT
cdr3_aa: CSATPLRVFNEKLFF

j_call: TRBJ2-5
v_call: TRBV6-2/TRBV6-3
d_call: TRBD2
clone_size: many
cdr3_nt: TGTGCCAGCAGTTCCAGGGGACTAGCGGAAGAGACCCAGTACTTC
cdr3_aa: CASSSRGLAEETQYF

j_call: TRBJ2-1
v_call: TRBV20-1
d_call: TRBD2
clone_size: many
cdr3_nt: TGCAGTGCTAGAGCTGGACTAGCGGGGGCCCTCAGCTCCTACAATGAGCAGTTCTTC
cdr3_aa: CSARAGLAGALSSYNEQFF

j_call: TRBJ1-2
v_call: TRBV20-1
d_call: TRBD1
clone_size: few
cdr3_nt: TGCAGTGCTAGACATACTTCCGGGACAGCGACCTATGGCTACACCTTC
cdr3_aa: CSARHTSGTATYGYTF

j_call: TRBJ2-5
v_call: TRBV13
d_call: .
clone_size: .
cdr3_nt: TGTGCGACCCTCCGAGTCACACAGGGCGTCCAAGAGACCCAGTACTTC
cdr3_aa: CATLRVTQGVQETQYF

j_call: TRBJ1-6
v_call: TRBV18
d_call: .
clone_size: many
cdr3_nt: TGTGCCAGCTCACCACTGGGATCCGACGGGTCACCCCTCCACTTT
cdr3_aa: CASSPLGSDGSPLHF

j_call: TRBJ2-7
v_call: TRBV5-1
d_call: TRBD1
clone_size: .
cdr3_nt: TGCGCCAGCAGCTGGACAGGCCCCGGGTACGAGCAGTACTTC
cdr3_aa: CASSWTGPGYEQYF

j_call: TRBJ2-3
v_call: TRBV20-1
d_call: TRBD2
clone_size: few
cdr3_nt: TGCAGTGCTAGAGGTCTAGCGGGAGACGTAGATACGCAGTATTTT
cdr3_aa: CSARGLAGDVDTQYF

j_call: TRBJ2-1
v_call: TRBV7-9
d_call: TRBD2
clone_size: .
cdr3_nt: TGTGCCAGCAGCTGGGCAAGGCGGGAGGGCGAGCAGTTCTTC
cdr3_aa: CASSWARREGEQFF

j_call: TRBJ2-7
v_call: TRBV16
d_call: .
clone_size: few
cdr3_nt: TGTGCCAGCAGCCAACGGGCAGCCTCCTACGAGCAGTACTTC
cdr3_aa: CASSQRAASYEQYF

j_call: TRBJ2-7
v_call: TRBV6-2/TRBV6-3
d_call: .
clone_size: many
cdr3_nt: TGTGCCAGCAGTGCCGCCTACGAGCAGTACTTC
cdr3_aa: CASSAAYEQYF